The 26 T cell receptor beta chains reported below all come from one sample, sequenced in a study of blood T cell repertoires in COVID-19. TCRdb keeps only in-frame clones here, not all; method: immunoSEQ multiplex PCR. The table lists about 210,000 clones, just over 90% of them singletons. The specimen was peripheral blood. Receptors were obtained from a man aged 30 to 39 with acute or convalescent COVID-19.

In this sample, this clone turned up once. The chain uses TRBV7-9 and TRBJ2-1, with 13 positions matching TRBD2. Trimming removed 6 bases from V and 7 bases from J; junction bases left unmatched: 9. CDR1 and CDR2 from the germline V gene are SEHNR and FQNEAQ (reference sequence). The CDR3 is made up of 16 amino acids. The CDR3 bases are TGTGCCAGCAGTTCCCAAATGACTAGCGGGAGGAATGAGCAGTTCTTC. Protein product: CASSSQMTSGRNEQFF.

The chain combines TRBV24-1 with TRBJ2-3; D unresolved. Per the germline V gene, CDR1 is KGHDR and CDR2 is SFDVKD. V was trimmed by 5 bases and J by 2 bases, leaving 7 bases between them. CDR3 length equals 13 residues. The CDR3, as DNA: TGTGCCACCAGTGGCTCTAACACAGATACGCAGTATTTT. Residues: CATSGSNTDTQYF.

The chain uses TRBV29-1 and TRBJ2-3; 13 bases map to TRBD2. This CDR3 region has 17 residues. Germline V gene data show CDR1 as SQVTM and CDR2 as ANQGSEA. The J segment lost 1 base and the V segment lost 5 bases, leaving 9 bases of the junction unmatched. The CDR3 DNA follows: TGCAGCGTTTCCGGGACTAGCGGGAAGCAGGGCACAGATACGCAGTATTTT. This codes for CSVSGTSGKQGTDTQYF.

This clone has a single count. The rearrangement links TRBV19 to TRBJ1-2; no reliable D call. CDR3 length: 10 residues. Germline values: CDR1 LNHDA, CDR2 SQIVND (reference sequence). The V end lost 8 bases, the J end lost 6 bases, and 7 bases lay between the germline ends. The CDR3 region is CASGQNGYTF. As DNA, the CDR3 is TGTGCCAGTGGGCAAAATGGCTACACCTTC.

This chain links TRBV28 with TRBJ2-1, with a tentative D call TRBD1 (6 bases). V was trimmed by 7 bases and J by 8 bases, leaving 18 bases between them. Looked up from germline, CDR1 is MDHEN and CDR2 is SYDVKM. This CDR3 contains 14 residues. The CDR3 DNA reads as TGTGCCAGCACAGTGCAGGGGAGTAGGGATGAGCAGTTCTTC. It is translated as CASTVQGSRDEQFF.

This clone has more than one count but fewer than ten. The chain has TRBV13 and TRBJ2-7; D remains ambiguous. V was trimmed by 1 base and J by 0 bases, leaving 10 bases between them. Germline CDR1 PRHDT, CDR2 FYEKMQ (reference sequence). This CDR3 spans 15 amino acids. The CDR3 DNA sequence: TGTGCCAGCAGCTTAGTCACAGAATTCTCCTACGAGCAGTACTTC. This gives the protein CASSLVTEFSYEQYF.

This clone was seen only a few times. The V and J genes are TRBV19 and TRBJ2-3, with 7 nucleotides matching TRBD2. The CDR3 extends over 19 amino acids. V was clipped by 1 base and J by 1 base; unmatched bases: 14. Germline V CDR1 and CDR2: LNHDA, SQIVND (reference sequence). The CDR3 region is CASSIGPARGGKRTDTQYF. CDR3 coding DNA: TGTGCCAGTAGTATAGGCCCCGCCCGCGGGGGAAAACGCACAGATACGCAGTATTTT.

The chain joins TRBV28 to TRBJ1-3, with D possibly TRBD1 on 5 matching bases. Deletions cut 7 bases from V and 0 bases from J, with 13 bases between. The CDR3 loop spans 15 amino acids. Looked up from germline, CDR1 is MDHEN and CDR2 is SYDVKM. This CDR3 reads CASMWGGYSGNTIYF. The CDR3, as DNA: TGTGCCAGCATGTGGGGGGGATACTCTGGAAACACCATATATTTT.

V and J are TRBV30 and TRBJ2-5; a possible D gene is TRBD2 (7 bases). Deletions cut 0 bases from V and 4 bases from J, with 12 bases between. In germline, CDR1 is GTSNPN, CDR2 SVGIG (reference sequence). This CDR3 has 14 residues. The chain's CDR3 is CAWSVRGGGETQYF. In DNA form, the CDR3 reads TGTGCCTGGAGTGTGAGGGGGGGAGGAGAGACCCAGTACTTC. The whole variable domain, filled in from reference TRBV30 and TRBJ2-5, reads SQTIHQWPATLVQPVGSPLSLECTVEGTSNPNLYWYRQAAGRGLQLLFYSVGIGQISSEVPQNLSASRPQDRQFILSSKKLLLSDSGFYLCAWSVRGGGETQYFGPGTRLLVL.

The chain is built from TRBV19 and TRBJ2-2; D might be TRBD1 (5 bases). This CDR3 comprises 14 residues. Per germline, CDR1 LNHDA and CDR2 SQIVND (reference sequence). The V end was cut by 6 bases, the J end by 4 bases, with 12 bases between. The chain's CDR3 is CASSPSRGTGELFF. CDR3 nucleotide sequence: TGTGCCAGTAGCCCATCAAGGGGCACCGGGGAGCTGTTTTTT.

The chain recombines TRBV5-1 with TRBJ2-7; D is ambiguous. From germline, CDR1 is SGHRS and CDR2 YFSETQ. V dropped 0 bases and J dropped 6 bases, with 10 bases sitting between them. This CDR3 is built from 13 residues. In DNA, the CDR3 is TGCGCCAGCAGCTTGGACGCATTCAGCGAGCAGTACTTC. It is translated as CASSLDAFSEQYF.

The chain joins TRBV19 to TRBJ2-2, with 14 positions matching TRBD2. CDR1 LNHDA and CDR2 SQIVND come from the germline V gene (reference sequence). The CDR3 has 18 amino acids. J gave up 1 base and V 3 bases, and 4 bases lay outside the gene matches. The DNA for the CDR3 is TGTGCCAGTAGTATCCTCGGACTAGCGGGGGGGAACACCGGGGAGCTGTTTTTT. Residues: CASSILGLAGGNTGELFF.

CDR3 region: CASSQVLLGRTNYGYTF. The CDR3 DNA is TGCGCCAGCAGCCAAGTTCTCTTGGGCCGCACTAACTATGGCTACACCTTC. V is TRBV4-1 and J is TRBJ1-2; D unresolved. Germline loops: CDR1 MGHRA, CDR2 YSYEKL. This CDR3 comprises 17 residues. V was cut by 1 base and J by 0 bases, with 15 bases left in between.

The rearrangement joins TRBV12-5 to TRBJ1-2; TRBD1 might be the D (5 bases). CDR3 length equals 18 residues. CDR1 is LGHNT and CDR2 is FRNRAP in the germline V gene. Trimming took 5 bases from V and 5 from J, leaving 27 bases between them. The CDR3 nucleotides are TGTGCTAGTGGTCAGAGTGTGCAGGGCCTAAAACTTCCGTATGGCTACACCTTC. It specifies CASGQSVQGLKLPYGYTF.

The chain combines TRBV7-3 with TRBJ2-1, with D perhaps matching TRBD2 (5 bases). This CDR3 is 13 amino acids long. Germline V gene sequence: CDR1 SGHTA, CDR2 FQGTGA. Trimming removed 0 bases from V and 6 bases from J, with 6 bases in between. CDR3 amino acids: CASSLTGGNEQFF. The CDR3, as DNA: TGTGCCAGCAGCTTAACAGGAGGCAATGAGCAGTTCTTC.

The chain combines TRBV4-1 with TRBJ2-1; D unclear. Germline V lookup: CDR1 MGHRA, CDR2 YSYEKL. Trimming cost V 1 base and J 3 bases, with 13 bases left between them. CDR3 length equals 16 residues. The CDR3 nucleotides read TGCGCCAGCAGCCAAGCCGAGTTTTTTATCTACAATGAGCAGTTCTTC. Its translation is CASSQAEFFIYNEQFF.

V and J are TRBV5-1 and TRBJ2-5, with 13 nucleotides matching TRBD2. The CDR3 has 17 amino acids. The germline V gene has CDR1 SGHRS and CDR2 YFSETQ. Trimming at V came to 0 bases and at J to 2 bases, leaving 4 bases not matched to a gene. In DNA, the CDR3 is TGCGCCAGCAGCTTGGTTGGGACTAGCGGGGTGCAAGAGACCCAGTACTTC. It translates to CASSLVGTSGVQETQYF. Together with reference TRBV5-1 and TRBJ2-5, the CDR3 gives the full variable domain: KAGVTQTPRYLIKTRGQQVTLSCSPISGHRSVSWYQQTPGQGLQFLFEYFSETQRNKGNFPGRFSGRQFSNSRSEMNVSTLELGDSALYLCASSLVGTSGVQETQYFGPGTRLLVL.

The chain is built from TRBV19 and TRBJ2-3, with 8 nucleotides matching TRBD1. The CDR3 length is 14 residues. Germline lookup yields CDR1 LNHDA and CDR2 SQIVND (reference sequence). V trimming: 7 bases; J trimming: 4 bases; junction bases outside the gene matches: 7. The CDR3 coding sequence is TGTGCCAGTAAATGGACAGGGAGATCAGATACGCAGTATTTT. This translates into CASKWTGRSDTQYF.

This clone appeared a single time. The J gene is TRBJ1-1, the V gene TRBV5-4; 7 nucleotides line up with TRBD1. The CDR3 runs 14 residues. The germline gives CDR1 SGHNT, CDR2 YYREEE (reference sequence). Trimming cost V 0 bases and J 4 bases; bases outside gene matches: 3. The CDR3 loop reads CASSLERGLTEAFF. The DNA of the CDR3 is TGTGCCAGCAGCTTGGAAAGGGGGCTCACTGAAGCTTTCTTT. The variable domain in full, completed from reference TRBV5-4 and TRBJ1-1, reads ETGVTQSPTHLIKTRGQQVTLRCSSQSGHNTVSWYQQALGQGPQFIFQYYREEENGRGNFPPRFSGLQFPNYSSELNVNALELDDSALYLCASSLERGLTEAFFGQGTRLTVV.

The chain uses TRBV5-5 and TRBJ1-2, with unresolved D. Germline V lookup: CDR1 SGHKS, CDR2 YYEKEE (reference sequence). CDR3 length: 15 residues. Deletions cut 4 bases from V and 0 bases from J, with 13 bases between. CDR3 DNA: TGTGCCAGCAGCACCCGTTTCAGAACTAACTATGGCTACACCTTC. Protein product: CASSTRFRTNYGYTF.

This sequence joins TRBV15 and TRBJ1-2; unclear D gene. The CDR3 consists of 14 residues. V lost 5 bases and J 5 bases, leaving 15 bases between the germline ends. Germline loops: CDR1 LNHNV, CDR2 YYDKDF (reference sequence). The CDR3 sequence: CATSSKTGIYGYTF. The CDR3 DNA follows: TGTGCCACCAGCTCGAAAACGGGTATTTATGGCTACACCTTC.

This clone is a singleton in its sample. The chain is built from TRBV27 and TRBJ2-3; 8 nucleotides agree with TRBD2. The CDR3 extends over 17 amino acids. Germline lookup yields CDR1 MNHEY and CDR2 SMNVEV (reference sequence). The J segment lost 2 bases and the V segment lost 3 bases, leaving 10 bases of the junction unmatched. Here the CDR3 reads CASSFIVGRGDTDTQYF. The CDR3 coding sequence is TGTGCCAGCAGTTTTATCGTTGGGCGGGGGGACACAGATACGCAGTATTTT.

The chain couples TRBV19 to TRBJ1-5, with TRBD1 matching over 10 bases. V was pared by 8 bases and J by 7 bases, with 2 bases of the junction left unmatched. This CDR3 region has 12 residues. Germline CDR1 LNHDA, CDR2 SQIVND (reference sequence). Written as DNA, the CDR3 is TGTGCCAGTCGGGACAGGGGCCAGCCCCAGCATTTT. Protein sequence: CASRDRGQPQHF.

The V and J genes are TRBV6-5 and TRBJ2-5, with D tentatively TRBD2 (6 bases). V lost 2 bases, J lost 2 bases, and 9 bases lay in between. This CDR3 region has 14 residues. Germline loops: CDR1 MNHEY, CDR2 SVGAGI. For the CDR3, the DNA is TGTGCCAGCAGTTACATGCGGGATCAAGAGACCCAGTACTTC. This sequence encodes CASSYMRDQETQYF.

CDR3 sequence: CASSLRVMGTSGTYEQYF. For the CDR3, the DNA is TGTGCCAGCAGCTTAAGGGTAATGGGCACTAGCGGGACCTACGAGCAGTACTTC. The chain links TRBV7-8 to TRBJ2-7; 10 bases line up with TRBD2. J was trimmed by 2 bases and V by 2 bases; bases with no gene match: 12. CDR1 and CDR2 (germline): SGHVS, FQNEAQ. The CDR3 is 18 amino acids.

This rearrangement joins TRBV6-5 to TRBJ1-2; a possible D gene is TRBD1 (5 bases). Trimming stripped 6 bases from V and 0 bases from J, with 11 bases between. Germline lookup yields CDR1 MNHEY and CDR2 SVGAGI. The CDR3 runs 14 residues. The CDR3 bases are TGTGCCAGCAGCCTCGACAGATCTAACTATGGCTACACCTTC. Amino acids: CASSLDRSNYGYTF.